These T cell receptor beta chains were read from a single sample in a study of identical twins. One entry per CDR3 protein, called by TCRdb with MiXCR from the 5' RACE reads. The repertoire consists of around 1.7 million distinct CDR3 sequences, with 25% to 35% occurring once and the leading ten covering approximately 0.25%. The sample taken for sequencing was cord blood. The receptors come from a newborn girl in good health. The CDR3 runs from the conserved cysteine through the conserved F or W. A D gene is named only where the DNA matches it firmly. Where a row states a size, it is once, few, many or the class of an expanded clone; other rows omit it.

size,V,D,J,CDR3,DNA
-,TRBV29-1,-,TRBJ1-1,CSVETPPNTEAFF,TGCAGCGTTGAGACACCCCCCAACACTGAAGCTTTCTTT
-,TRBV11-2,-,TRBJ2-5,CASSFTRRRETQYF,TGTGCCAGCAGCTTTACAAGGCGGAGGGAGACCCAGTACTTC
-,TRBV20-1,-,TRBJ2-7,CSAVGLTYEQYF,TGCAGTGCCGTCGGACTAACCTACGAGCAGTACTTC
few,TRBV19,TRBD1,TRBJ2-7,CASSMGQYTYEQYF,TGTGCCAGTAGTATGGGACAGTATACCTACGAGCAGTACTTC
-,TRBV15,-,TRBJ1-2,CATSRDNGHYGYTF,TGTGCCACCAGCAGAGATAATGGACACTATGGCTACACCTTC
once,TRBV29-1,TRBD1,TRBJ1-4,CSIAYRGTNEKLFF,TGCAGCATAGCCTACAGGGGAACTAATGAGAAACTGTTTTTT
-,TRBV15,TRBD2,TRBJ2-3,CATSRGLADTTDTQYF,TGTGCCACCAGCAGGGGCCTAGCGGACACCACAGATACGCAGTATTTT
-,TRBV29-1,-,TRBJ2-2,CSVEDLGTGELFF,TGCAGCGTTGAAGATTTAGGGACCGGGGAGCTGTTTTTT
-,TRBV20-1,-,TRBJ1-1,CSARRTGVSYEAFF,TGCAGTGCTAGACGAACAGGAGTTTCGTATGAAGCTTTCTTT
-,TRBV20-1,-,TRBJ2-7,CSATPRARNEQYF,TGCAGTGCTACCCCTCGAGCGAGGAATGAGCAGTACTTC
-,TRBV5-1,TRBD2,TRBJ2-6,CASSLLWSGGTGANVLTF,TGCGCCAGCAGCTTGTTATGGTCGGGGGGGACCGGGGCCAACGTCCTGACTTTC
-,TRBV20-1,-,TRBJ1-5,CSARGGPSHKERSGNQPQHF,TGCAGTGCTAGAGGCGGGCCGTCACACAAGGAGAGGAGTGGCAATCAGCCCCAGCATTTT
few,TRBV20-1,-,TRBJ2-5,CSALRSQETQYF,TGCAGTGCCCTAAGGTCCCAAGAGACCCAGTACTTC
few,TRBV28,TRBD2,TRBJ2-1,CASRLRQGTRRGNEQFF,TGTGCCAGCAGGCTCCGCCAAGGGACTAGAAGGGGGAATGAGCAGTTCTTC
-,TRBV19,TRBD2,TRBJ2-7,CASSIDHRAAGSYEQYF,TGTGCCAGTAGTATAGATCATAGAGCAGCGGGATCCTACGAGCAGTACTTC
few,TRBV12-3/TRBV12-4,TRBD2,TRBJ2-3,CASTFTRLAGADTQYF,TGTGCCAGCACCTTTACCCGACTAGCGGGAGCAGATACGCAGTATTTT
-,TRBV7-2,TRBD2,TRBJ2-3,CASSLVRAGGRADTQYF,TGTGCCAGCAGCTTAGTTCGGGCGGGAGGTAGGGCAGATACGCAGTATTTT
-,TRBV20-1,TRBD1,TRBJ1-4,CSASRRTGRGEKLFF,TGCAGTGCTAGTCGGAGGACAGGGCGGGGGGAAAAACTGTTTTTT
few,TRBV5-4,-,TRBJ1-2,CASSLAGAGVRYGYTF,TGTGCCAGCAGCTTGGCGGGGGCAGGGGTCAGATATGGCTACACCTTC
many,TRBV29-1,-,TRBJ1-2,CSVEDRDRPHYGYTF,TGCAGCGTTGAAGATCGGGACCGCCCTCACTATGGCTACACCTTC
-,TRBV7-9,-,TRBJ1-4,CASSSPPGEKLFF,TGTGCCAGCAGCTCCCCTCCAGGGGAAAAACTGTTTTTT
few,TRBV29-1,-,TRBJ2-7,CSVKSSYEQYF,TGCAGCGTTAAGTCAAGTTACGAGCAGTACTTC
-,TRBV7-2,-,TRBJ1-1,CASSLWGLEAFF,TGTGCCAGCAGCCTCTGGGGTCTTGAAGCTTTCTTT
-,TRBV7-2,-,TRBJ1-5,CASSLARTGNQPQHF,TGTGCCAGCAGCTTAGCAAGGACAGGCAATCAGCCCCAGCATTTT
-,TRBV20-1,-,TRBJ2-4,CSARANPLAKNIQYF,TGCAGTGCCAGAGCGAACCCCCTAGCCAAAAACATTCAGTACTTC
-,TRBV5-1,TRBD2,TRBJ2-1,CASSWGLVAHNEQFF,TGCGCCAGCAGCTGGGGACTAGTGGCGCACAATGAGCAGTTCTTC
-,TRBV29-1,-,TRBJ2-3,CSVGYAPIKDTQYF,TGCAGCGTTGGTTATGCCCCGATAAAAGATACGCAGTATTTT
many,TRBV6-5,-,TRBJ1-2,CASSPNRANYGYTF,TGTGCCAGCAGTCCCAACAGGGCTAACTATGGCTACACCTTC
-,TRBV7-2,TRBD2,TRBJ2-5,CASSSGRTSGFQETQYF,TGTGCCAGCAGCTCAGGGCGGACTAGCGGATTTCAAGAGACCCAGTACTTC
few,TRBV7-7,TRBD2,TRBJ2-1,CASSHSGRAGDNEQFF,TGTGCTAGCAGCCATAGCGGGAGGGCCGGGGACAATGAGCAGTTCTTC
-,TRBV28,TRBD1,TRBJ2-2,CASSGPGQGYTGELFF,TGTGCCAGCAGTGGCCCGGGACAGGGGTACACCGGGGAGCTGTTTTTT
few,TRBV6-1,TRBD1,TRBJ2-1,CASSEAGQPWGYNEQFF,TGTGCCAGCAGTGAAGCGGGACAGCCCTGGGGCTACAATGAGCAGTTCTTC
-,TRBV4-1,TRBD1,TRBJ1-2,CASSQVTGGAGYGYTF,TGCGCCAGCAGCCAAGTTACAGGGGGCGCAGGATATGGCTACACCTTC
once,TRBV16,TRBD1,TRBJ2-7,CASSQGQGSNEQYF,TGTGCCAGCAGCCAGGGACAGGGGAGCAACGAGCAGTACTTC